A selection of T cell receptor beta chains follows, all from one sample in a study of neurological immune-mediated disorders. TCRdb passed the 5' RACE reads through MiXCR, listing each CDR3 protein once. The sample records tens of thousands of distinct CDR3 sequences, 3.9% being singletons. The specimen was PBMCs. The receptors stem from a young man with multiple sclerosis. CDR3s include the opening cysteine and the closing phenylalanine or tryptophan. Each record gives: V gene, D gene, CDR3 protein. A D gene is named only where the DNA matches it firmly.

>TRBV7-9|TRBD1
CASSDTGQGIYNSPLHF
>TRBV5-1|NA
CASSLDRARGYTF
>TRBV20-1|TRBD2
CSAKTSGGAWDNEQFF
>TRBV5-1|NA
CASSLGVSGNTIYF
>TRBV5-1|NA
CASSLGGLVETQYF
>TRBV5-1|NA
CASSPGLGPLQETQYF
>TRBV7-6|TRBD2
CASSRSGGVKDTQYF
>TRBV7-2|TRBD2
CASSHGLAGGTREQYF
>TRBV12-5|TRBD1
CASGLGAGGFKTQYF
>TRBV4-2|NA
CASSQGFAVNEQFF
>TRBV14|NA
CASSAGGRSNEKLFF
>TRBV15|NA
CATSRDTTTLLDGYTF
>TRBV6-5|NA
CASSYGVFQTSYEQYF
>TRBV5-1|NA
CASRRDLTLMAEAFF
>TRBV5-5|TRBD2
CASSLWTSGKYTQYF
>TRBV7-7|TRBD2
CASSLSTSNNEQFF
>TRBV5-4|NA
CASSLEESTDTQYF
>TRBV5-1|TRBD1
CASSLLVSTDRGAEQYF
>TRBV5-5|NA
CASTSLVNEQFF
>TRBV5-1|TRBD2
CASNWASGGGTDTQYF
>TRBV7-2|TRBD1
CASSRDRGLFF
>TRBV27|NA
CASSLNALHPGTDTQYF
>TRBV2|NA
CASSDEGDTQYF
>TRBV27|NA
CASSYGQSYEQYF